The 19 T cell receptor beta chains given below trace back to one sample, sequenced in a study of cytomegalovirus exposure and HLA in healthy donors (TCRdb year 2017). Receptor libraries were prepared by the immunoSEQ multiplex PCR assay. For the multiplex PCR, a mixture combining 60 forward primers for TCR Vbeta segments and 13 reverse primers for TCR Jbeta segments was used. Not all clones reach the TCRdb copy of this immuneACCESS table, which keeps in-frame sequences only. Checked studies attribute under half of the gap to unresolved V genes and leave the rest unexplained. The table for this sample lists 100,000 to 150,000 clones; 74% of them were counted only once. The ten largest clones capture approximately 6% of the sample. The sequenced sample consisted of PBMCs. Receptors originate from a woman in her 50s in good health and CMV-seropositive.

This clone was recorded a few times. The chain recombines TRBV6-6 with TRBJ1-4, with D possibly TRBD1 on 5 matching bases. The CDR3 covers 13 residues. The germline V gene has CDR1 MNHNY and CDR2 SVGAGI (reference sequence). V dropped 7 bases and J dropped 8 bases, with 14 bases sitting between them. The CDR3 spells CASTEGVPEKLFF. For the CDR3, the DNA is TGTGCCAGCACGGAAGGGGTCCCGGAAAAACTGTTTTTT.

CDR3 amino acids: CASSQVRPGLSQETQYF. The CDR3 DNA is TGCGCCAGCAGCCAAGTTAGGCCAGGTCTATCGCAAGAGACCCAGTACTTC. The chain joins TRBV4-1 to TRBJ2-5, with unresolved D. Trimming left V 1 base short and J 2 bases short, with 17 bases between. The CDR3 is made up of 17 amino acids. CDR1 is MGHRA, CDR2 YSYEKL, per germline.

The chain carries TRBV6-5 and TRBJ1-1; the match to TRBD1 covers 10 bases. Trimming cost V 2 bases and J 7 bases; bases outside gene matches: 4. In germline, CDR1 is MNHEY, CDR2 SVGAGI. This CDR3 is built from 14 residues. CDR3 sequence reads: CASSYLRTGGEAFF. The CDR3 coding sequence is TGTGCCAGCAGTTACCTCCGGACAGGGGGTGAAGCTTTCTTT.

Note on this clone: An end of the junction does not agree with germline; a read error may underlie this. The gene calls are TRBV5-1 and TRBJ2-7; 12 nucleotides agree with TRBD2. The CDR3 length is 17 residues. Per the germline V gene, CDR1 is SGHRS and CDR2 is YFSETQ. The CDR3 is CASGFSTSGGSPYEQYF. The CDR3 DNA sequence: TGCGCCAGCGGCTTCTCGACTAGCGGGGGTTCACCCTACGAGCAGTACTTC.

The chain employs TRBV5-4 and TRBJ2-2; 7 nucleotides line up with TRBD2. The V gene's germline CDR1 is SGHNT and CDR2 YYREEE (reference sequence). The CDR3 has 16 amino acids. The J segment lost 1 base and the V segment lost 5 bases, leaving 8 bases of the junction unmatched. For the CDR3, the DNA is TGTGCCAGCAGTCCTCGGTCGGGGGGGAACACCGGGGAGCTGTTTTTT. Its protein product is CASSPRSGGNTGELFF.

The chain uses TRBV30 and TRBJ1-4, with 11 bases lining up with TRBD1. The V segment lost 5 bases and the J segment 7 bases; nucleotides outside the gene matches: 0. The V gene's germline CDR1 is GTSNPN and CDR2 SVGIG (reference sequence). The CDR3 extends over 12 amino acids. The CDR3 loop reads CAWGTGGEKLFF. The CDR3 DNA follows: TGTGCCTGGGGGACAGGGGGTGAAAAACTGTTTTTT.

The CDR3 loop is CASSLDRGSYNEQFF. Here the CDR3 DNA reads TGTGCCAGCAGTCTGGACAGGGGATCCTACAATGAGCAGTTCTTC. The chain is built from TRBV5-4 and TRBJ2-1, with 9 bases matching TRBD1. The V gene's germline CDR1 is SGHNT and CDR2 YYREEE (reference sequence). Trimming took 5 bases from V and 1 from J; bases not matched to a gene: 4. CDR3 length: 15 residues.

The CDR3 bases are TGCGCCAGCAGGGCAGGGGGCGGCTCTGGAAACACCATATATTTT. As protein: CASRAGGGSGNTIYF. This chain connects TRBV10-2 to TRBJ1-3, with TRBD1 identical over 8 bases. The CDR3 consists of 15 residues. The trim removed 6 bases at V and 0 bases at J, leaving 4 bases unmatched. Germline values: CDR1 WSHSY, CDR2 SAAADI.

In its sample, this clone was seen once. The genes are TRBV4-3 and TRBJ2-2, with a possible D match to TRBD2 (7 bases). Germline-derived CDR1 and CDR2 are LGHNA and YSLEER. Deletions cut 2 bases from V and 4 bases from J, with 17 bases between. The length of the CDR3 is 17 residues. The CDR3 loop is CASSQSGGGAFTGELFF. For the CDR3, the DNA is TGCGCCAGCAGCCAATCTGGAGGGGGGGCCTTCACCGGGGAGCTGTTTTTT.

This clone came up a few times. The V gene is TRBV6-6, the J gene TRBJ1-6; a weak D match, TRBD1 (6 bases). Deletions cut 7 bases from V and 7 bases from J, with 14 bases between. The length of the CDR3 is 14 residues. Germline V gene lookup returns CDR1 MNHNY and CDR2 SVGAGI (reference sequence). CDR3 nucleotides: TGTGCCAGCACCAAGGACAGCCTCAATTCACCCCTCCACTTT. This gives the protein CASTKDSLNSPLHF.

For this clone: Other DNA sequences within the sample encode an identical CDR3. The chain is built from TRBV5-1 and TRBJ1-1; 7 bases match TRBD1. Germline V CDR1 and CDR2: SGHRS, YFSETQ. The CDR3 totals 15 residues. The V segment lost 0 bases and the J segment 4 bases; nucleotides outside the gene matches: 6. This CDR3 reads CASSLAGQSGTEAFF. Written as DNA, the CDR3 is TGCGCCAGCAGCTTGGCGGGACAGTCGGGCACTGAAGCTTTCTTT.

Written as DNA, the CDR3 is TGTGCCAGTAGTACAGGGGCTAGCCAGCCCCAGCATTTT. It specifies CASSTGASQPQHF. J is TRBJ1-5 and V is TRBV19; possible D gene TRBD1, 6 bases. The germline CDR1 and CDR2 sequences are LNHDA and SQIVND (reference sequence). Deletions cut 4 bases from V and 7 bases from J, with 11 bases between. The CDR3 loop spans 13 amino acids. Full variable domain (outside the CDR3, taken from reference TRBV19 and TRBJ1-5): DGGITQSPKYLFRKEGQNVTLSCEQNLNHDAMYWYRQDPGQGLRLIYYSQIVNDFQKGDIAEGYSVSREKKESFPLTVTSAQKNPTAFYLCASSTGASQPQHFGDGTRLSIL.

This chain uses TRBV6-5 with TRBJ2-7; a possible D gene is TRBD1 (5 bases). This CDR3 contains 14 residues. The ends were cut back, 2 bases at V and 0 bases at J, with 8 bases in the middle. Per germline, CDR1 MNHEY and CDR2 SVGAGI. CDR3: CASSYRGSSYEQYF. The CDR3 DNA reads as TGTGCCAGCAGTTACAGGGGAAGCTCCTACGAGCAGTACTTC.

The rearrangement joins TRBV10-2 to TRBJ1-1; D is perhaps TRBD1 (6 bases). V was trimmed by 3 bases and J by 8 bases, leaving 10 bases between them. Germline V lookup: CDR1 WSHSY, CDR2 SAAADI. The CDR3 loop spans 12 amino acids. For the CDR3, the DNA is TGCGCCAGCAGTGAACTCGGACAGGAAGCTTTCTTT. Its translation is CASSELGQEAFF.

The DNA for the CDR3 is TGTGCCTGGACCGCAGCCGGGACTAGCATCGTCCGGGAGCTGTTTTTT. As protein: CAWTAAGTSIVRELFF. The chain joins TRBV30 to TRBJ2-2; 9 bases are a match to TRBD2. This CDR3 contains 16 residues. Trimming at V came to 4 bases and at J to 9 bases, leaving 15 bases not matched to a gene. Per germline, CDR1 GTSNPN and CDR2 SVGIG (reference sequence).

V usage is TRBV2 and J usage is TRBJ1-5, with D possibly being TRBD1 (5 bases). CDR1 SNHLY and CDR2 FYNNEI come from the germline V gene. Trimming left V 7 bases short and J 3 bases short, with 10 bases between. The CDR3 has 13 amino acids. In DNA, the CDR3 is TGTGCCAGCAATACAGGTCTCAATCAGCCCCAGCATTTT. Translating it yields CASNTGLNQPQHF.

CDR3 DNA sequence: TGTGCCATCAGTGAACGGCAGGGGGAAGAAAAACTGTTTTTT. It specifies CAISERQGEEKLFF. The chain carries TRBV10-3 and TRBJ1-4; the match to TRBD1 covers 7 bases. CDR3 size: 14 residues. The V gene end was trimmed by 3 bases and the J gene end by 8 bases; junction bases not matched to a gene: 6. Germline-derived CDR1 and CDR2 are ENHRY and SYGVKD.

This clone has just a few counts. The genes are TRBV7-9 and TRBJ2-2; no firm D call. CDR1 SEHNR and CDR2 FQNEAQ come from the germline V gene (reference sequence). The V end lost 5 bases, the J end lost 2 bases, and 12 bases lay between the germline ends. This CDR3 is built from 15 residues. CDR3 sequence (DNA): TGTGCCAGCAGCCCGATCAGAGGAAACACCGGGGAGCTGTTTTTT. This translates into CASSPIRGNTGELFF.

The CDR3: CASSELRTTGELFF. In DNA, the CDR3 is TGTGCCAGCAGTGAACTCCGGACAACCGGGGAGCTGTTTTTT. The chain is built from TRBV2 and TRBJ2-2; perhaps TRBD1 as D (5 bases). There are 14 residues in the CDR3. V lost 2 bases and J lost 5, with 9 bases in between. Germline values: CDR1 SNHLY, CDR2 FYNNEI.